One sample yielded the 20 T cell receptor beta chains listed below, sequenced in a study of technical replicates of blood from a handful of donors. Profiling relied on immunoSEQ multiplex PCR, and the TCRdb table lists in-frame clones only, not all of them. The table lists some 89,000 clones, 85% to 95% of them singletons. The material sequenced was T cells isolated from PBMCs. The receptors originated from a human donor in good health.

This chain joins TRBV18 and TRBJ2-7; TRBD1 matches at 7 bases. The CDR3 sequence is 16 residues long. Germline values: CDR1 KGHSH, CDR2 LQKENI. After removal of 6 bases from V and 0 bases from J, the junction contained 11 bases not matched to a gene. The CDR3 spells CASSQLTGDVSYEQYF. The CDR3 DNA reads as TGTGCCAGCTCCCAGCTTACAGGGGACGTCTCCTACGAGCAGTACTTC.

CDR3 nucleotides: TGTGCCAGCAGTCAAACGGAGGGGGCAAGGGCTTTCTTT. Translation: CASSQTEGARAFF. The chain has TRBV6-6 and TRBJ1-1; 7 bases line up with TRBD1. With V trimmed by 5 bases and J by 11 bases, 11 bases remained unmatched. CDR3 size: 13 residues. Looked up from germline, CDR1 is MNHNY and CDR2 is SVGAGI (reference sequence).

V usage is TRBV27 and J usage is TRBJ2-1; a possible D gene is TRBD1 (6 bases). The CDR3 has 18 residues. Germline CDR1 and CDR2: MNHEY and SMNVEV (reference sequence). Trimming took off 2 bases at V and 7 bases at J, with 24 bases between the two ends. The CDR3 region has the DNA TGTGCCAGCAGTTTACGTCCCGGGGTAGATGAGGGGGTAAATGAGCAGTTCTTC. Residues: CASSLRPGVDEGVNEQFF.

CDR3 nucleotide sequence: TGCGCCAGCAGAACATACTCCGGACAGGGGAGCTACGAGCAGTACTTC. Its translation: CASRTYSGQGSYEQYF. This rearrangement joins TRBV4-1 to TRBJ2-7; 9 positions match TRBD1. The CDR3 length is 16 residues. Trimming at V came to 6 bases and at J to 3 bases, leaving 12 bases not matched to a gene. Germline CDR1 and CDR2: MGHRA and YSYEKL.

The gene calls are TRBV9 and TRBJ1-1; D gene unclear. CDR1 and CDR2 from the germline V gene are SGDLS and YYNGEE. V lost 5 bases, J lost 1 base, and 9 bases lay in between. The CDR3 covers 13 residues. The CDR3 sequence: CASSLNRNTEAFF. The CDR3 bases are TGTGCCAGCAGTCTTAACAGGAACACTGAAGCTTTCTTT.

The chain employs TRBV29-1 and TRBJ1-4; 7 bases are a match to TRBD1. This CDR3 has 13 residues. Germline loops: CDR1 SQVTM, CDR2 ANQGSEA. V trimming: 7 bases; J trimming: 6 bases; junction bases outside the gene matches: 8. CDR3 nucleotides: TGCAGCGCGAAGGCGACAGGGTATGAAAAACTGTTTTTT. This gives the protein CSAKATGYEKLFF. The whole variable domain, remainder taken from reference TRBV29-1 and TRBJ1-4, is SAVISQKPSRDICQRGTSLTIQCQVDSQVTMMFWYRQQPGQSLTLIATANQGSEATYESGFVIDKFPISRPNLTFSTLTVSNMSPEDSSIYLCSAKATGYEKLFFGSGTQLSVL.

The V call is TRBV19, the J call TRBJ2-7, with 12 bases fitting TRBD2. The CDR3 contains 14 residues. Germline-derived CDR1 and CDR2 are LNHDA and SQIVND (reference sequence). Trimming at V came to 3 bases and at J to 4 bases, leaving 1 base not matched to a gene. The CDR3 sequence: CASSMTSGRYEQYF. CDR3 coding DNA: TGTGCCAGTAGTATGACTAGCGGGAGATACGAGCAGTACTTC.

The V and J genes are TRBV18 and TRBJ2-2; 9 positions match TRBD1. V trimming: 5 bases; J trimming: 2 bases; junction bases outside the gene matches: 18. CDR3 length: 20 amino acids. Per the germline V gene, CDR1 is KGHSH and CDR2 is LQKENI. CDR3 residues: CASSKFPRPTTGGNTGELFF. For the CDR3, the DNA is TGTGCCAGCTCAAAATTTCCCAGACCAACAACAGGGGGCAACACCGGGGAGCTGTTTTTT.

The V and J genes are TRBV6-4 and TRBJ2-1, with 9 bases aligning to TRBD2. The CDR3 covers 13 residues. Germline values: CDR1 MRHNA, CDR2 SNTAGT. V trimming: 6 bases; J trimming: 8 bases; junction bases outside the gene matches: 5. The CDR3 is CASREREVYEQFF. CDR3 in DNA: TGTGCCAGCAGAGAGCGGGAGGTTTATGAGCAGTTCTTC.

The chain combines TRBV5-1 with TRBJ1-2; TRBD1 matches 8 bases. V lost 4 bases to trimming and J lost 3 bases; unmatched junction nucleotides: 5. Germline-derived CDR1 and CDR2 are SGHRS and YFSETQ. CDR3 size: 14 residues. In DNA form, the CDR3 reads TGCGCCAGCAGCACGGACAGGGCCTACTATGGCTACACCTTC. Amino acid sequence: CASSTDRAYYGYTF.

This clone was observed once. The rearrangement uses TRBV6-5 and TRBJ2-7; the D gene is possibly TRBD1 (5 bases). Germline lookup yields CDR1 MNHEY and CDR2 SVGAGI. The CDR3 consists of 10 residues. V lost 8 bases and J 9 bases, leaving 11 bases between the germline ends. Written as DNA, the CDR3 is TGTGCCAGCGGAGAGACAGTGCAGTACTTC. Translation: CASGETVQYF.

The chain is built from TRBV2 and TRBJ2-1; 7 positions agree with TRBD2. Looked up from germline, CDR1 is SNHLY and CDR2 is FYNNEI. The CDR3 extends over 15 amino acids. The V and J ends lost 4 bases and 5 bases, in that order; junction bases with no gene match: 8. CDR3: CASSVFSGLNNEQFF. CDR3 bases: TGTGCCAGCAGTGTGTTCTCGGGACTAAACAATGAGCAGTTCTTC.

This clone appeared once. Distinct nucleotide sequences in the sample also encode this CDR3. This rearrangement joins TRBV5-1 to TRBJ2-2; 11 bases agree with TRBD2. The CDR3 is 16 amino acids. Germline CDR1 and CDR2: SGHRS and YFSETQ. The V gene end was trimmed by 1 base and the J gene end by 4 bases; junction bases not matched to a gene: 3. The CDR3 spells CASSLRLAGGTGELFF. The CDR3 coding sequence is TGCGCCAGCAGCTTGCGGCTAGCGGGAGGCACCGGGGAGCTGTTTTTT.

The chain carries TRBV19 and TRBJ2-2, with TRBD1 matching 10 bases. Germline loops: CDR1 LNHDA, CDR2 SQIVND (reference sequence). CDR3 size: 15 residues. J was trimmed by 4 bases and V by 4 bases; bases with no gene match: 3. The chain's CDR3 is CASSRTGGATGELFF. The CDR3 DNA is TGTGCCAGTAGTAGGACAGGGGGAGCCACCGGGGAGCTGTTTTTT.

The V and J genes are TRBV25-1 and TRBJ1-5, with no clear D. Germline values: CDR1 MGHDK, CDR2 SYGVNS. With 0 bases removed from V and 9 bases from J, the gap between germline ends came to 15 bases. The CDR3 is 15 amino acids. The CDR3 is CASSEYDAEGLPQHF. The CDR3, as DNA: TGTGCCAGCAGTGAATATGACGCGGAAGGATTGCCCCAGCATTTT.

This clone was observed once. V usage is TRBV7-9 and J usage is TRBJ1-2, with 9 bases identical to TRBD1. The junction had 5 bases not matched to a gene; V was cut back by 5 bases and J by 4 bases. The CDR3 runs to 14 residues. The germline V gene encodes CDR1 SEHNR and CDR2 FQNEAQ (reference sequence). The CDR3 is CASSGTGTLYGYTF. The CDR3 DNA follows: TGTGCCAGCAGCGGGACAGGGACTCTCTATGGCTACACCTTC.

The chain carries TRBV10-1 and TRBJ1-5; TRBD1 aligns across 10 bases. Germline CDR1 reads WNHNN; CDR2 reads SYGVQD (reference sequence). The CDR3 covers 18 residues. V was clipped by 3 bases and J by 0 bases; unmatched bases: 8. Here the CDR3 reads CASSEGWDRGYSNQPQHF. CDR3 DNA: TGCGCCAGCAGTGAAGGTTGGGACAGGGGATATAGCAATCAGCCCCAGCATTTT.

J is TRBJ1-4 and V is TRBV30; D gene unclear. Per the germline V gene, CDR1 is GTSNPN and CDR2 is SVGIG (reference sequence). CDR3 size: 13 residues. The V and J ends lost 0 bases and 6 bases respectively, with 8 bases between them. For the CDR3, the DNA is TGTGCCTGGAGTGTACTGATCGATGAAAAACTGTTTTTT. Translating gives CAWSVLIDEKLFF.

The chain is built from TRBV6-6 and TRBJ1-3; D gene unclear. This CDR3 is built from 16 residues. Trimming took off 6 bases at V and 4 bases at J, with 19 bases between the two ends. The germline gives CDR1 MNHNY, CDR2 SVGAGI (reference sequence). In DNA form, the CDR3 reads TGTGCCAGCAGCCGGGAATGGCAGCCACCGGGAAACACCATATATTTT. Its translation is CASSREWQPPGNTIYF.

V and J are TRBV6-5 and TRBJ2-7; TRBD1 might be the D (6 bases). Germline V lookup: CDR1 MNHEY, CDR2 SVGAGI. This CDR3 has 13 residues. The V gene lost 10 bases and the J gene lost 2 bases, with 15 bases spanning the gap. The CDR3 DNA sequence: TGTGCCACCAGGGACACCTCCACCTACGAGCAGTACTTC. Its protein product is CATRDTSTYEQYF.